This T cell receptor (beta chain) was sequenced during a study of blood T cells in healthy people across ages. Together with a sample-barcoded 5' primer, a J-beta primer mix was included in a second PCR lasting roughly 6 to 12 cycles. TCRdb reprocessed the 5' RACE reads with MiXCR, giving one entry per CDR3 protein. The sample has some 920,000 distinct CDR3 sequences; about 51% are singletons. Sample donors were healthy Caucasian individuals that came from Russia, aged 6 to 90. Every donor gave ten milliliters of peripheral blood. Each sample used at least 6 million PBMCs. This clonotype has more than one count but fewer than ten. This CDR3 has 14 residues. Trimming cost V 4 bases and J 2 bases; bases outside gene matches: 5. Germline CDR1 reads ENHRY; CDR2 reads SYGVKD.

The chain employs TRBV10-3 and TRBJ2-7; TRBD1 aligns across 7 bases. This sequence originates from a woman in her sixties or seventies in good health. Material for sequencing was blood. The CDR3 loop is CAISAGTAPYEQYF. The CDR3 DNA reads TGTGCCATCAGTGCGGGGACAGCCCCCTACGAGCAGTACTTC.